The TCR beta chain described here comes from a study of cytomegalovirus exposure and HLA in healthy donors (dated by TCRdb to 2016 to 2017). About the full investigation: An earlier analysis of roughly 630 of the donors reported 250 to 300 Gb of sequence data and some 120 million unique TCR beta sequences from 150 million to 200 million T cells. Roughly 300 gigabases of sequencing data and around 90 million unique TCR sequences made up an early release that covered about 640 HLA-typed donors. The genetic ancestry cluster associated with self-reported Caucasian donors included 80% to 90% of the roughly 400 genotyped donors. The study aimed to test whether cataloging public T cell receptors could reveal signatures of past pathogen exposure. Using immunosequencing, the study profiled T cell repertoires from 666 subjects and related those repertoires to cytomegalovirus serostatus. A separate validation cohort of approximately 130 different subjects was used in addition to the roughly 640-subject first cohort. The study combined high-throughput TCR immunosequencing, statistical association of individual TCRs with disease status, and machine learning to predict cytomegalovirus infection status. In a later analysis, previously published TCR beta repertoires from 600 to 850 donors were re-analyzed and high-resolution HLA genotyping was added so that TCR occurrence patterns could be studied. In the later analysis, no new phenotypic data were used to find candidate immune exposures; instead, reliance was placed on TCR beta sequences and their occurrence across donors. An earlier analysis of some 500 of the donors applied high-throughput TCR beta sequencing to assess whether each TCR beta V gene segment acted as functional or pseudogenic. Donor age, sex, ethnicity and CMV serostatus were compiled together with the repertoire data. Genome-wide SNP genotypes for about 55% of the 666 donors were used in a later genetic analysis, which treated that subset as a discovery cohort. All discovery cohort repertoires had been generated on a single sequencing platform. HLA typing included class I and class II loci at four-digit resolution. The number of donors typed differed by locus, with about 629-640 for A, B, C, DRB1 and DQB1, more than 500 for DQA1, approximately 570 for DPA1, and about 450 for DPB1. Because of strong linkage in the cohort, 4 to 6 DR-DQ haplotypes were treated as single units for association and clustering. Among around 400 genotyped donors of the cohort, an average of around 240,000 unique TCR beta nucleotide sequences were sequenced per donor, around 20% of them non-productive. Study-wide conclusions, independent of this receptor: Most TCR sequences were observed very rarely across donors, whereas some public TCRs were present in many individuals. The presence/absence analyses assumed that sequencing depth was roughly uniform across donors, and that assumption may not be true. At a false discovery rate of 0.05, a later analysis linked 15,000 to 20,000 TCR beta sequences to specific HLA alleles. In a later analysis, HLA-associated TCR beta chains showed more clonal expansion and lower generation probabilities than non-associated chains that were equally common. Linkage disequilibrium might explain the correlated functional status among segregating V segments, but an unknown experimental factor could not be ruled out. A later genetic analysis associated a missense DCLRE1C variant with V-gene and J-gene trimming of TCR beta chains, and an independent cohort replicated the association. A further reported finding was that TCR beta sequences accurately predicted the HLA-A and HLA-B alleles for most subjects in the first cohort. In a later analysis, most CMV-associated TCR beta chains were found to appear HLA-restricted, with HLA associations seemingly driven largely by CMV exposure. In vitro tests confirmed that a few of the cytomegalovirus-associated TCR beta chains recognize cytomegalovirus antigens. According to the authors, the approach could potentially be generalized to other disease states and immunological phenotypes. According to a later genetic analysis, donors in an Asian-associated ancestry cluster had fewer N-insertions in productive TCRs than the approximately 630-donor mean. According to a later analysis, parvovirus B19, influenza, CMV and Epstein-Barr virus appeared linked to several top co-occurrence clusters. The only immune exposure information available for the cohort was CMV serostatus. Broadly in line with IMGT annotations, most TCR beta V segments showed up in productive rearrangements about 90% or about 30% of the time in an earlier analysis of a few hundred of the donors. This cohort had only TCR beta chains sequenced, and the lack of alpha or paired-chain data limited which features could be detected. The classifier was reported to diagnose cytomegalovirus status with high specificity and sensitivity in both the original and validation cohorts. Some IMGT-functional V segments, including TRBV6-2 and TRBV6-3, could not be distinguished by the 87-base-pair reads and were therefore excluded. A cluster of highly shared sequence variants was judged likely to represent a technical artifact of the sequencing pipeline. The study listed approximately 160 TCR beta chains as associated with cytomegalovirus. In a later analysis, TCR association rates were found to vary across HLA loci, with the most associated TCRs seen for DRB1 alleles and the fewest for HLA-C alleles. About 15 rarely observed V segments, including chromosome 9 orphons, were excluded from the earlier analysis of some 590 of the donors because counts were too low. Because some donors lacked HLA typing at each locus, the association tests relied only on the typed subset. Assigning TCR associations to individual alleles was difficult when HLA alleles, especially DR and DQ, strongly co-occurred.

The library was generated by the immunoSEQ multiplex PCR assay. For the multiplex PCR, a mixture combining 60 forward primers for TCR Vbeta segments and 13 reverse primers for TCR Jbeta segments was used. A multiplex PCR assay on genomic DNA amplified the CDR3 region of rearranged TCR beta genes. The amplified TCR beta libraries were sequenced on the Illumina HiSeq System as 87-base-pair reads. Regarding the original processing steps: A later analysis tallied 75 million to 85 million unique TCR beta chains across the roughly 610 repertoires, and about 12 million of those chains were shared by two or more donors. Raw reads were error-corrected and collapsed into unique sequences with a nearest-neighbor algorithm that merged closely related sequences to remove PCR and sequencing errors. Alignment of CDR3 sequences to IMGT reference sequences was used to assign V, D and J gene segments. For a sequence to be retained, a match of at least six nucleotides to both a V gene segment and a J gene segment was required. Rearrangements were called productive when the CDR3 lacked stop codons and stayed in frame with V and J; all others were non-productive. Following IMGT convention, CDR3 was defined as the stretch from the second conserved V-encoded cysteine up to the conserved J-encoded phenylalanine. In an earlier analysis of around 570 of the donors, sequences lacking an unambiguous match to a single V gene segment were excluded. In an earlier analysis of 500 to 750 of the donors, V segments were called functional above 56.7% productive rearrangements and were called segregating when the between-donor standard deviation exceeded 5%. A statistical classification framework was built to diagnose cytomegalovirus status from the catalog of TCR beta chain sequences. A later analysis assigned V and J genes by comparing TCR nucleotide sequences with IMGT/GENE-DB human TR gene sequences. In a later analysis, CDR3 sequences and most-parsimonious VDJ recombination scenarios were assigned using the TCRdist pipeline. In a later analysis, each TCR beta chain was defined by its CDR3 amino acid sequence together with its V-gene family, and reads lacking a unique V-gene family were excluded. As a way to deal with suspected cross-contamination and a sequencing artifact, a later analysis dropped 640 or so nucleotide sequences that were highly shared and had low generation probability. In a later analysis, a clonal expansion index for each public chain was calculated from normalized within-repertoire ranks of inferred template counts. Generation probabilities in a later analysis came from a VDJ recombination model fitted to out-of-frame rearrangements, and those results were checked against IGoR. In a later analysis, TCR-TCR, TCR-HLA and TCR-CMV co-occurrence was scored with hypergeometric tests, and a repertoire-size bias correction was applied to TCR pairs. False discovery rates were estimated in a later analysis by permuting HLA or CMV assignments 20 times. A later analysis grouped co-occurring TCRs with DBSCAN, adding TCRdist sequence similarity when clustering within HLA-allele-positive subsets. Repertoires with fewer than 30,000 or more than 120,000 public chains, plus five repertoires with anomalous nucleotide sharing, were excluded from co-occurrence clustering. The table comes from immuneACCESS by way of TCRdb, which keeps in-frame sequences with V and J called. Part of the clones is missing from these tables; in studies checked, under half for an unresolved V gene and the rest for unknown reasons. V and J calls and clone size follow that table, whereas D and trimming were derived from the DNA. The sample yields around 130,000 clones; 70% were counted once. About 1.5% of the sample goes to the ten largest clones.

Spanning cysteine to phenylalanine, the CDR3 consists of 15 amino acids. Of all the DNA, just the CDR3 is kept, 45 bases in frame from base 1. Germline trimming amounts to 2 bases on V and 0 bases on J, with 2 as the count of junction bases outside the gene matches. Reading the germline V gene gives CDR1 SGHRS and CDR2 YFSETQ. The cohort comprised fewer than 750 healthy bone marrow donors. At the time of sampling, all cohort members were nominally healthy, though unrecorded immune exposures were likely present. The donor was CMV seronegative and was included in the group of 352 seronegative cohort members. A peripheral blood sample was provided by each donor, and peripheral blood mononuclear cells were used for TCR beta sequencing. The Qiagen DNeasy Blood Extraction Kit was used to extract genomic DNA from the blood cell samples. Worth noting for this clone: Its antigen is still unknown. Base qualities are not provided; no much larger clone lies one nucleotide away.

This sequence originates from a woman under 40 in good health and CMV-seronegative. The sequenced material came from PBMCs. The rearranged chain carries TRBV5-1 and TRBJ2-1, and 7 junctional nucleotides match TRBD2. The base sequence is TGCGCCAGCAGCTTAAGCGGGGTCTCCTACAATGAGCAGTTCTTC. Translated, it reads CASSLSGVSYNEQFF. Beyond the CDR3, the reference TRBV5-1 and TRBJ2-1 genes provide the residues; the full variable domain reads: KAGVTQTPRYLIKTRGQQVTLSCSPISGHRSVSWYQQTPGQGLQFLFEYFSETQRNKGNFPGRFSGRQFSNSRSEMNVSTLELGDSALYLCASSLSGVSYNEQFFGPGTRLTVL.